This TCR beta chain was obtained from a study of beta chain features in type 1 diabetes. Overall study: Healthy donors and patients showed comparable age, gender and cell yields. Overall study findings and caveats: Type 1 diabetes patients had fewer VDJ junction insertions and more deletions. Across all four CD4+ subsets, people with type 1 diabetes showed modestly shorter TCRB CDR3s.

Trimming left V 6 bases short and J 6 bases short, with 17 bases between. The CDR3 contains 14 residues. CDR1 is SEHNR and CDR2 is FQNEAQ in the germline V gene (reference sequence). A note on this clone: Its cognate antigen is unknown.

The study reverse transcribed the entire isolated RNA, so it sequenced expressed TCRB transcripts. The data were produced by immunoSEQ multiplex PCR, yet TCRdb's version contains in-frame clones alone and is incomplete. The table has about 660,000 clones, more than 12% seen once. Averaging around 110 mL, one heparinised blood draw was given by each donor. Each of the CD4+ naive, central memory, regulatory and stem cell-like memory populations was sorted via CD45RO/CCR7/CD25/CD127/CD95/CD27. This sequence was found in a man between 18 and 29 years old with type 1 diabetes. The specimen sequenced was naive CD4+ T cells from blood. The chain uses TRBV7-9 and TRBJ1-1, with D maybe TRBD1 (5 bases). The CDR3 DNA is TGTGCCAGCAGGCTAGGGGAGGGGAGGGCTGAAGCTTTCTTT. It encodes CASRLGEGRAEAFF.